This is a list of T cell receptor beta chains from one sample in a study of blood T cell repertoires in COVID-19. Clones were read by immunoSEQ multiplex PCR, and TCRdb kept only the in-frame ones, dropping some. Found here are approximately 670,000 clones, around 90% of them singletons; the top ten hold under 0.3%. Sequenced: peripheral blood. Receptor source: a woman between 18 and 29 years old with acute or convalescent COVID-19. CDR3s include the opening cysteine and the closing phenylalanine or tryptophan. A D gene is named only where the DNA matches it firmly. Only some rows state a clone size, as once, few, many or a class for expanded clones.

V gene	clone size	D gene	J gene	CDR3 protein	CDR3 DNA
TRBV19	NA	TRBD1	TRBJ2-2	CASHGTGVKASGELFF	TGTGCCAGTCACGGGACAGGGGTGAAAGCCTCCGGGGAGCTGTTTTTT
TRBV9	NA	TRBD1	TRBJ1-2	CASSEFTGGGGYGYTF	TGTGCCAGCAGCGAGTTTACAGGGGGAGGAGGCTATGGCTACACCTTC
TRBV4-2	few	TRBD1	TRBJ2-3	CASSQLGQGSTDTQYF	TGTGCCAGCAGCCAACTCGGACAGGGTAGTACAGATACGCAGTATTTT
TRBV19	NA	TRBD1	TRBJ1-2	CASHRRTGPNYGYTF	TGTGCCAGCCATCGACGGACAGGCCCAAACTATGGCTACACCTTC
TRBV2	NA	TRBD1	TRBJ2-3	CATQGEGGTDTQYF	TGTGCCACCCAGGGGGAAGGAGGCACAGATACGCAGTATTTT
TRBV7-9	NA	TRBD1	TRBJ2-3	CASSPDRSSTDTQYF	TGTGCCAGCAGCCCGGACAGGTCTAGCACAGATACGCAGTATTTT
TRBV2	NA	NA	TRBJ1-6	CASRRGSLDNSPLHF	TGTGCCAGCAGAAGGGGATCCCTTGATAATTCACCCCTCCACTTT
TRBV5-6	NA	NA	TRBJ2-2	CASSAGTWAVNTGELFF	TGTGCCAGCAGCGCCGGTACGTGGGCCGTGAACACCGGGGAGCTGTTTTTT
TRBV6-5	NA	TRBD2	TRBJ2-1	CAVGLAVFNEQFF	TGTGCCGTGGGACTAGCCGTTTTCAATGAGCAGTTCTTC
TRBV11-2	NA	TRBD1	TRBJ2-3	CASSRIWRQGETQYF	TGTGCCAGCAGCAGAATCTGGAGACAGGGAGAAACGCAGTATTTT
TRBV5-8	NA	NA	TRBJ1-1	CASSERLGWENTEAFF	TGTGCCAGCAGCGAAAGACTAGGGTGGGAAAACACTGAAGCTTTCTTT
TRBV6-2/TRBV6-3	NA	TRBD1	TRBJ1-4	CASSRGQGEKLFF	TGTGCCAGCAGTAGAGGACAGGGGGAAAAACTGTTTTTT
TRBV6-6	NA	NA	TRBJ1-3	CASSHPGVPGNTIYF	TGTGCCAGCAGTCACCCGGGGGTCCCTGGAAACACCATATATTTT
TRBV3-1/TRBV3-2	NA	NA	TRBJ2-7	CASSLRTDVTYEQYF	TGTGCCAGCAGCCTGAGGACAGATGTAACCTACGAGCAGTACTTC
TRBV19	once	NA	TRBJ1-5	CASSGSFGSQHF	TGTGCCAGTAGCGGGAGTTTTGGTTCCCAGCATTTT